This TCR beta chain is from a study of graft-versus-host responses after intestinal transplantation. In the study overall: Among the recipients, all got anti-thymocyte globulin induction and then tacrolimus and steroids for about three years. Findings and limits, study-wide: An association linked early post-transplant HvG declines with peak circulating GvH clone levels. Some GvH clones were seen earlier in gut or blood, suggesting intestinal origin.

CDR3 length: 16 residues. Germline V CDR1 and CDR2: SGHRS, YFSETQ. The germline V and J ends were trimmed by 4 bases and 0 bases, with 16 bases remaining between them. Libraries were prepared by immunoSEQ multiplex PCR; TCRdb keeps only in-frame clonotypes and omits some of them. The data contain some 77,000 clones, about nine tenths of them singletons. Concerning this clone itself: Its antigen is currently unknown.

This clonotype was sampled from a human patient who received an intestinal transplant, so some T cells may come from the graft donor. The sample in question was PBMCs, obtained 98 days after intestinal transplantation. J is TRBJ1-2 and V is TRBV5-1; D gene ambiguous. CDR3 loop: CASSPDGLPTNYGYTF. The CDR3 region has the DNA TGCGCCAGCAGCCCCGACGGGCTCCCTACTAACTATGGCTACACCTTC.